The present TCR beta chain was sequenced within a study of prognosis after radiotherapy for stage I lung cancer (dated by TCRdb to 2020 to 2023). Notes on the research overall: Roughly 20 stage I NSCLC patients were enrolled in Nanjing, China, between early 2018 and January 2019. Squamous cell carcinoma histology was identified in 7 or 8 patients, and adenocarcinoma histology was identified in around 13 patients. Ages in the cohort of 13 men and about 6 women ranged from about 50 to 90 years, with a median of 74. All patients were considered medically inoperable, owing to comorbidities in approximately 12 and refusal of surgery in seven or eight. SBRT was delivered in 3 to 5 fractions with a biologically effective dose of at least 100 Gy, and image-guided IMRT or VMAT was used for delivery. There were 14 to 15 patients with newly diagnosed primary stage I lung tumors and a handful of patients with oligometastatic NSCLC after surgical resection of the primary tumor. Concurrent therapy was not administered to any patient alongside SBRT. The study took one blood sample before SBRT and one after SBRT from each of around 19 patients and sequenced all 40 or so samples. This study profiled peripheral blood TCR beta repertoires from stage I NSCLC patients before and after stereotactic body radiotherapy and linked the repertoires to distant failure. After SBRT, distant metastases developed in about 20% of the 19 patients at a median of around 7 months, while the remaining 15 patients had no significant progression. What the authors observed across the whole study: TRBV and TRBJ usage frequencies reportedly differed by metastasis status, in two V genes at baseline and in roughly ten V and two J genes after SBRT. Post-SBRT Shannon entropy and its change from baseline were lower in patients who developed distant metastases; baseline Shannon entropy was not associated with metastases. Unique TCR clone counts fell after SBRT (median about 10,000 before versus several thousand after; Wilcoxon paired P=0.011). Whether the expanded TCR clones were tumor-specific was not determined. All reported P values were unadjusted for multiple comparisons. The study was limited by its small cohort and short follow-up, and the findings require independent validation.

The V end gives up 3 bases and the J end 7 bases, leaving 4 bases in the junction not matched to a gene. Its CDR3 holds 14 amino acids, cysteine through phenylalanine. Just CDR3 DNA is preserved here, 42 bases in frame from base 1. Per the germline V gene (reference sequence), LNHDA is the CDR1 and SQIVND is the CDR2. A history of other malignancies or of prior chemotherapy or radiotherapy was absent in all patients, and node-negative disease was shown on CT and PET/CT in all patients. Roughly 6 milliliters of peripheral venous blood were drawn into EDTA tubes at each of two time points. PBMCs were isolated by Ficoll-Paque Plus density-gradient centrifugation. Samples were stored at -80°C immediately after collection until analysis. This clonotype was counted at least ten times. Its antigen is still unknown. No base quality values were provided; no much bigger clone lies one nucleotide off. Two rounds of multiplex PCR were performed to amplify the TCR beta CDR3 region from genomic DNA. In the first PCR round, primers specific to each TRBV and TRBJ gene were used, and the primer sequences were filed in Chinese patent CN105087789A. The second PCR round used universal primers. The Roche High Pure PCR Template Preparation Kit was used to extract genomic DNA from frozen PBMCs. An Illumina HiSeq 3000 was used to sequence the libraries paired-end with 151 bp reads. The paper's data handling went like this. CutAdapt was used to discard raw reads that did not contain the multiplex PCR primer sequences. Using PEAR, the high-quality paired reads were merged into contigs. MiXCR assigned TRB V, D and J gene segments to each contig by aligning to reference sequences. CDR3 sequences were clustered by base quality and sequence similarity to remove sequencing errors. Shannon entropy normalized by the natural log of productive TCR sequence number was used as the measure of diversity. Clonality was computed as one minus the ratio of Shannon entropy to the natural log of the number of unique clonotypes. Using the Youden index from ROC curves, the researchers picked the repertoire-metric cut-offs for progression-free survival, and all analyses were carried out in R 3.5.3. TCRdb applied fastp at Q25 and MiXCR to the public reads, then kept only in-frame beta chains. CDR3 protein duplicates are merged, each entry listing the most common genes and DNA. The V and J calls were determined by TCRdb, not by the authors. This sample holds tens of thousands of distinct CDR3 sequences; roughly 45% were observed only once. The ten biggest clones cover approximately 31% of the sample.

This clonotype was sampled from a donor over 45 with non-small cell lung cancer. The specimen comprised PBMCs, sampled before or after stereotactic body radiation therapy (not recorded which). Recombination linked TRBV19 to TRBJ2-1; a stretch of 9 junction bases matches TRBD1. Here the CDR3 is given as CASSISGQGNEQFF. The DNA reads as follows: TGTGCCAGTAGTATCTCTGGACAGGGGAATGAGCAGTTCTTC. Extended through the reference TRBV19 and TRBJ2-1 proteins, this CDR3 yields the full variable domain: DGGITQSPKYLFRKEGQNVTLSCEQNLNHDAMYWYRQDPGQGLRLIYYSQIVNDFQKGDIAEGYSVSREKKESFPLTVTSAQKNPTAFYLCASSISGQGNEQFFGPGTRLTVL.